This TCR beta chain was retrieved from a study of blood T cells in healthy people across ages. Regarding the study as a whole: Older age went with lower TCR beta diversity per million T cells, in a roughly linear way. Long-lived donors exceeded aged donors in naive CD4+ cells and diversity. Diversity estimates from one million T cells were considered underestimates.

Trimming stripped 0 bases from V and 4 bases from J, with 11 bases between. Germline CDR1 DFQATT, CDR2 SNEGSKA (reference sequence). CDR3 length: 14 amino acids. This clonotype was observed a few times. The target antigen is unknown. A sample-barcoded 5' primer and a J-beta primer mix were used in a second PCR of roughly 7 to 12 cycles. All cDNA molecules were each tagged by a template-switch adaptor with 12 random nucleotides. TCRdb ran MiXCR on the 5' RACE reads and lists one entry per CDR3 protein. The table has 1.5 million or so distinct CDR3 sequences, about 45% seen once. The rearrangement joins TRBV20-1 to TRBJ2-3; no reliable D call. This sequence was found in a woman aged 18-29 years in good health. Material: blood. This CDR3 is CSAREAKGPDTQYF. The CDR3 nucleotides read TGCAGTGCTAGAGAAGCAAAGGGCCCAGATACGCAGTATTTT.